This T cell receptor beta chain was retrieved from a study of patients and donors after allogeneic stem cell transplantation. MiXCR, applied by TCRdb to the RT-PCR reads, yields one record per CDR3 protein. The table records some 150,000 distinct CDR3 sequences, over 30% of them present only once. The source is a human donor who was either an allogeneic HSCT recipient or a stem cell or donor lymphocyte infusion donor (not recorded which). It is not recorded whose cells these are; they may come from a transplant donor. Sequenced: blood, either unsorted or a sorted T cell fraction (not recorded which).

This CDR3 is CASAETTPLHF. CDR3 in DNA: TGTGCCAGCGCAGAGACCACACCCCTCCACTTT. The chain joins TRBV18 to TRBJ1-6, with no clear D. This CDR3 comprises 11 residues. Germline CDR1 KGHSH, CDR2 LQKENI. The V end lost 8 bases, the J end lost 11 bases, and 10 bases lay between the germline ends.